Listed here are 22 T cell receptor beta chains from one sample, sequenced in a study of tumor-infiltrating lymphocytes in primary liver carcinoma. Without any cell sorting, roughly 20-33 mg of bulk tissue yielded co-extracted RNA and DNA. The authors made TCR beta cDNA from around 500 ng total RNA with a constant-region primer. What produced the TCR beta libraries was three nested multiplex PCR rounds using slightly modified ARM-PCR. Primers for the first two PCR rounds were TRBV1-TRBV30 forward primers and a C-beta reverse primer (around 10 cycles per round). TCRdb redid the calling of the multiplex PCR reads with MiXCR, one entry per CDR3 protein. Of about 32,000 distinct CDR3 sequences in the sample, roughly four fifths were seen once. Sequencing was done on a sample of liver tumor tissue from sampling region 4. Subset reported: tumor region T4, right-lateral pole. These TCRs come from a man aged 35-49 years with primary liver carcinoma and hepatitis B virus infection.

As to this clonotype: Without the conserved terminal phenylalanine or tryptophan, this CDR3 likely stems from a read error. The limits of the CDR3 on the DNA are not certain, so only TCRdb's listed CDR3 is given. The chain uses TRBV11-1 and TRBJ1-6; the D segment call TRBD1 is taken from the table without a DNA check. With termini counted, the CDR3 has 13 amino acids. Germline lookup yields CDR1 SGHAT and CDR2 FQDESV (reference sequence). CDR3 sequence: CASSRTLVSPHHL.

With respect to this clonotype: One junction end does not reproduce the germline sequence, and a read error may be involved. V gene TRBV5-1 combines with J gene TRBJ1-2; D not certain. There are 13 residues in the CDR3. Germline CDR1 and CDR2: SGHRS and YFSETQ. As DNA, the CDR3 is TGCGCCAGCAGGTTGCTGTCGGACTATGGCGACACCTTC. This codes for CASRLLSDYGDTF.

Regarding this clonotype: One junction end does not reproduce the germline sequence, and a read error may be involved. J is TRBJ2-3 and V is TRBV29-1, with D possibly TRBD1 on 5 matching bases. Germline lookup yields CDR1 SQVTM and CDR2 ANQGSEA. CDR3 length equals 14 residues. The CDR3 region has the DNA TGCAGCGTTTCCGTGATAGGGGCGTCAGATACGCACTATTTT. This gives the protein CSVSVIGASDTHYF.

This clonotype was detected a few times. The CDR3 carries no conserved terminal phenylalanine or tryptophan, so it likely arises from a read error. This rearrangement joins TRBV7-9 to TRBJ2-1; D gene unclear. Per germline, CDR1 SEHNR and CDR2 FQNEAQ (reference sequence). Trimming left V 0 bases short and J 6 bases short, with 6 bases between. The CDR3 contains 13 residues. CDR3 sequence reads: CASSLAKTNEQFL. The CDR3, as DNA: TGTGCCAGCAGCTTAGCCAAGACCAATGAGCAGTTCCTC.

There are many counts of this clonotype. V gene TRBV20-1 combines with J gene TRBJ2-1, with D unresolved. CDR3 length equals 10 residues. Germline V gives CDR1 DFQATT, CDR2 SNEGSKA (reference sequence). V was pared by 5 bases and J by 5 bases, with 4 bases between. CDR3 in amino acids: CSALDNEQFF. In nucleotides, the CDR3 is TGCAGTGCTTTGGACAATGAGCAGTTCTTC.

Ten or more counts support this clonotype. The chain carries TRBV15 and TRBJ1-1; D unclear. The germline V gene has CDR1 LNHNV and CDR2 YYDKDF (reference sequence). The length of the CDR3 is 13 residues. Trimming left V 0 bases short and J 10 bases short, with 12 bases between. In nucleotides, the CDR3 is TGTGCCACCAGCAGAGATTTGTGGGAGGGAGCTTTCTTT. As protein: CATSRDLWEGAFF. The complete variable domain, with remaining parts taken from reference TRBV15 and TRBJ1-1, reads DAMVIQNPRYQVTQFGKPVTLSCSQTLNHNVMYWYQQKSSQAPKLLFHYYDKDFNNEADTPDNFQSRRPNTSFCFLDIRSPGLGDTAMYLCATSRDLWEGAFFGQGTRLTVV.

The chain combines TRBV5-1 with TRBJ2-5, with D unresolved. Between the trimmed V and J ends, which lost 7 bases and 1 base, there was a span of 14 bases. Germline V gene data show CDR1 as SGHRS and CDR2 as YFSETQ. The CDR3 covers 14 residues. In DNA, the CDR3 is TGCGCCAGCGACCCCTCGGCAGCCCAAGAGACCCAGTACTTC. Translation: CASDPSAAQETQYF.

This clonotype was detected a few times. The chain carries TRBV5-1 and TRBJ2-7; TRBD2 agrees at 8 bases. Unmatched junction bases numbered 5, after V lost 3 bases and J lost 0 bases. Germline V gene sequence: CDR1 SGHRS, CDR2 YFSETQ. The CDR3 consists of 15 residues. CDR3 sequence reads: CASSSNSGTSYEQYF. The CDR3, as DNA: TGCGCCAGCAGCTCCAATAGCGGGACCTCCTACGAGCAGTACTTC. Full variable domain (missing parts from reference TRBV5-1 and TRBJ2-7): KAGVTQTPRYLIKTRGQQVTLSCSPISGHRSVSWYQQTPGQGLQFLFEYFSETQRNKGNFPGRFSGRQFSNSRSEMNVSTLELGDSALYLCASSSNSGTSYEQYFGPGTRLTVT.

This clonotype was seen many times. A read error may explain this, as a much larger clone is one base away. This CDR3 is missing its conserved last phenylalanine or tryptophan, likely due to a read error. The rearrangement joins TRBV30 to TRBJ1-2; D not certain. V lost 4 bases, J lost 4 bases, and 10 bases lay in between. The CDR3 has 12 amino acids. Looked up from germline, CDR1 is GTSNPN and CDR2 is SVGIG (reference sequence). CDR3 sequence (DNA): TGTGCCTGGAAACGATTTCTCTATGGCTACACCTCC. As protein: CAWKRFLYGYTS.

The chain combines TRBV5-1 with TRBJ2-2; D perhaps matches TRBD1 (5 bases). Trimming took 5 bases from V and 8 from J, leaving 13 bases between them. The CDR3 contains 13 residues. Germline V gene lookup returns CDR1 SGHRS and CDR2 YFSETQ. CDR3 residues: CASSRANRGELFF. The CDR3, as DNA: TGCGCCAGCAGTCGCGCTAACAGGGGGGAGCTGTTTTTT.

The rearrangement uses TRBV5-1 and TRBJ2-7; D ambiguous. The length of the CDR3 is 14 residues. The germline V gene encodes CDR1 SGHRS and CDR2 YFSETQ. Trimming left V 6 bases short and J 10 bases short, with 23 bases between. The CDR3 DNA sequence: TGCGCCAGCAAGGAGACCATCTTAAACGGCGAACAGTACTTC. Amino acid sequence: CASKETILNGEQYF.

This clonotype was seen a few times. It is likely a read error, because the conserved phenylalanine at the end of the CDR3 is missing. This chain joins TRBV11-2 and TRBJ2-3; D is perhaps TRBD1 (5 bases). CDR3 length equals 13 residues. Looked up from germline, CDR1 is SGHAT and CDR2 is FQNNGV. Here the CDR3 reads CASSFPGPDTQYI. Here the CDR3 DNA reads TGCGCCAGCAGCTTCCCAGGGCCAGATACGCAGTATATT.

The rearrangement links TRBV9 to TRBJ2-1, with TRBD2 identical over 9 bases. Per germline, CDR1 SGDLS and CDR2 YYNGEE. Germline trimming cut 4 bases from V and 8 bases from J; bases unmatched to any gene: 13. This CDR3 has 16 residues. The CDR3: CASSPLPAGGPDEQFF. CDR3 nucleotide sequence: TGTGCCAGCAGCCCCTTACCAGCGGGAGGCCCCGATGAGCAGTTCTTC.

With respect to this clonotype: The CDR3 end shows no conserved phenylalanine or tryptophan, and so a read error is likely. It is unclear where the CDR3 begins or ends on the DNA, so no DNA is shown, and the CDR3 is as TCRdb lists it. This CDR3 is CASSSPPGGRAFSEQSS. The rearrangement links TRBV11-1 to TRBJ2-1; no check of the table's D call, TRBD2, against the DNA was made. Germline-derived CDR1 and CDR2 are SGHAT and FQDESV (reference sequence). Both ends counted, the CDR3 spans 17 residues.

Details on this clonotype: The conserved closing phenylalanine or tryptophan is absent in this CDR3, likely reflecting a read error. The DNA is omitted, as the CDR3 cannot be located on it reliably, and the CDR3 follows TCRdb's listing. The rearrangement links TRBV5-1 to TRBJ2-7; TRBD1, the D gene given by the table, was not confirmed from the DNA. The CDR3 is made up of 10 amino acids, end residues included. Germline assignment: CDR1 SGHRS and CDR2 YFSETQ. CDR3 loop: CASSLMGRGL.

Notes on this clonotype: This could be a read error, since a much larger clone is one nucleotide away. The chain employs TRBV20-1 and TRBJ2-1; D may correspond to TRBD1 or TRBD2 (5 bases each). There are 16 residues in the CDR3. The germline V and J ends were trimmed by 2 bases and 0 bases, with 14 bases remaining between them. Germline CDR1 DFQATT, CDR2 SNEGSKA (reference sequence). CDR3 loop: CSARPGGTISYNEQFF. The CDR3 DNA reads TGCAGTGCTAGACCTGGGGGTACTATCTCCTACAATGAGCAGTTCTTC.

By sample fraction, this clonotype is medium-sized. This rearrangement joins TRBV29-1 to TRBJ1-1; D unclear. Trimming cost V 4 bases and J 5 bases, with 14 bases left between them. This CDR3 has 13 amino acids. The germline CDR1 and CDR2 sequences are SQVTM and ANQGSEA. The CDR3 DNA reads TGCAGCGTTGGTGAAGGCGGAGGGACTGAAGCTTTCTTT. The encoded protein is CSVGEGGGTEAFF.

This chain joins TRBV11-3 and TRBJ2-3; D tentatively reads TRBD1 or TRBD2 (5 bases each). Germline V gene lookup returns CDR1 SGHNT and CDR2 YENEEA. CDR3 length: 16 amino acids. Between the trimmed V and J ends, which lost 5 bases and 12 bases, there was a span of 27 bases. Here the CDR3 reads CASSGSPARGVGTQYF. CDR3 in DNA: TGTGCCAGCAGCGGCAGCCCGGCGAGAGGGGTGGGTACACAGTATTTT.

This clonotype was counted once. One end of the junction fails to match germline, which may point to a read error. Here the CDR3 reads CAWSTGRGDSPLRF. The CDR3 DNA reads as TGTGCCTGGAGTACCGGGAGAGGGGATTCACCCCTCCGCTTT. The chain links TRBV30 to TRBJ1-6; D possibly corresponds to TRBD1 (5 bases). Germline V gives CDR1 GTSNPN, CDR2 SVGIG (reference sequence). This CDR3 has 14 amino acids.

This chain connects TRBV6-1 to TRBJ1-5; D is undetermined. Trimming left V 1 base short and J 7 bases short, with 5 bases between. This CDR3 is built from 12 residues. Per the germline V gene, CDR1 is MNHNS and CDR2 is SASEGT. CDR3 nucleotides: TGTGCCAGCAGTGAAGTGGGCCAGCCCCAGCATTTT. This codes for CASSEVGQPQHF.

Points on this clonotype: A junction end diverges from the germline sequence, so it may reflect a read error. The rearrangement uses TRBV6-5 and TRBJ2-6; TRBD2 agrees at 12 bases. Germline values: CDR1 MNHEY, CDR2 SVGAGI. There are 19 residues in the CDR3. CDR3 DNA: TGTGCCAGCACTTCGTCCGGGACTAGCGGGCATTCTGGGGCCAACATCCTGACTTTC. It specifies CASTSSGTSGHSGANILTF.

This clonotype appeared a single time. This may be a read error, as it is one base from a much larger clone. The chain links TRBV20-1 to TRBJ2-7; D gene unclear. This CDR3 contains 12 residues. V shed 0 bases and J shed 7 bases, with 10 bases lying between them. Germline CDR1 DFQATT, CDR2 SNEGSKA (reference sequence). The CDR3 protein is CSARESPVEQYF. The DNA of the CDR3 is TGCAGTGCTAGAGAATCTCCTGTAGAGCAGTACTTC.